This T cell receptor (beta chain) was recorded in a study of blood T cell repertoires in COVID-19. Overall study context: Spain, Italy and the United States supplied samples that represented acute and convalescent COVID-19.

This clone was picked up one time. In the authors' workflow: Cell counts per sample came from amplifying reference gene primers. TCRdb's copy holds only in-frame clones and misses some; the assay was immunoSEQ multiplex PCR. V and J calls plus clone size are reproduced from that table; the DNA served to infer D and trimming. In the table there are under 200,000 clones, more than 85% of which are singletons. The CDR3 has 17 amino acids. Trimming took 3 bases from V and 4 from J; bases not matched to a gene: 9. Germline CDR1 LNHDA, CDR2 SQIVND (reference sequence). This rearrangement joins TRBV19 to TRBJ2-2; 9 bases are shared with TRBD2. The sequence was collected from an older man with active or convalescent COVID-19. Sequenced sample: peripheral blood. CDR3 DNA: TGTGCCAGTAGTATGCTAGGCCTAGCGGGGAGCACCGGGGAGCTGTTTTTT. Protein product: CASSMLGLAGSTGELFF.